A selection of T cell receptor beta chains follows, all from one sample in a study of T cells in Graves' hyperthyroidism and ophthalmopathy. In TCRdb, the multiplex PCR reads were re-called with MiXCR into one record per CDR3 protein. The sample holds 550,000 to 600,000 distinct CDR3 sequences, 14% seen once. The sequencing sample was made of blood. Receptor source: a young woman with Graves' ophthalmopathy. The CDR3 runs from the conserved cysteine through the conserved F or W. The D gene is left open where the match is weak. Rows give clone size only sometimes, using once, few, many, or a class for an expanded clone.

d_gene | j_gene | len | abundance | v_gene | CDR3aa | CDR3nt
NA | TRBJ2-1 | 12 | NA | TRBV19 | CASGGPQDEQFF | TGTGCCAGCGGAGGTCCCCAAGATGAGCAGTTCTTC
NA | TRBJ2-1 | 12 | few | TRBV15 | CATSRRTDEQFF | TGTGCCACCAGCAGAAGGACGGATGAGCAGTTCTTC
TRBD1 | TRBJ1-2 | 14 | many | TRBV28 | CASTLGQGRYGYTF | TGTGCCAGCACCCTCGGACAGGGACGCTATGGCTACACCTTC
NA | TRBJ2-7 | 14 | many | TRBV29-1 | CSVVLNSGGREQYF | TGCAGCGTTGTTCTCAACTCAGGCGGACGGGAGCAGTACTTC
NA | TRBJ2-3 | 12 | many | TRBV2 | CASSGGPDTQYF | TGTGCCAGCTCAGGAGGCCCAGATACGCAGTATTTT
NA | TRBJ1-5 | 16 | many | TRBV7-2 | CASSLAPRERNQPQHF | TGTGCCAGCAGCTTAGCGCCTCGGGAACGCAATCAGCCCCAGCATTTT
NA | TRBJ1-4 | 14 | many | TRBV12-3/TRBV12-4 | CASSFSYNQEKLFF | TGTGCCAGCAGTTTTTCCTACAATCAGGAAAAACTGTTTTTT
NA | TRBJ1-5 | 18 | NA | TRBV6-4 | CASSDSLMGHGSNQPQHF | TGTGCCAGCAGTGACTCTCTCATGGGGCACGGAAGCAATCAGCCCCAGCATTTT
NA | TRBJ1-2 | 15 | NA | TRBV7-8 | CASSLVSQGVYGYTF | TGTGCCAGCAGCTTAGTCTCTCAGGGTGTCTATGGCTACACCTTC
NA | TRBJ1-2 | 14 | many | TRBV12-3/TRBV12-4 | CASSFGGENYGYTF | TGTGCCAGCAGTTTTGGGGGAGAGAACTATGGCTACACCTTC
NA | TRBJ1-5 | 14 | few | TRBV7-8 | CASSPVGGGQPQHF | TGTGCCAGCAGCCCCGTGGGAGGGGGACAGCCCCAGCATTTT
NA | TRBJ2-2 | 15 | few | TRBV24-1 | CATSDNSRDTGELFF | TGTGCCACCAGTGATAACTCTAGGGACACCGGGGAGCTGTTTTTT
TRBD2 | TRBJ2-7 | 15 | many | TRBV18 | CASSPGSGSMHEQYF | TGTGCCAGCTCACCGGGCAGCGGGAGTATGCACGAGCAGTACTTC
NA | TRBJ1-2 | 14 | NA | TRBV19 | CASSRGTVTYGYTF | TGTGCCAGTAGTAGGGGGACGGTTACCTATGGCTACACCTTC
NA | TRBJ2-7 | 14 | many | TRBV5-1 | CASSLEGQTYEQYF | TGCGCCAGCAGCTTGGAGGGACAAACCTACGAGCAGTACTTC
NA | TRBJ2-3 | 11 | many | TRBV20-1 | CSATPSDTQYF | TGCAGTGCTACCCCTTCGGATACGCAGTATTTT
TRBD2 | TRBJ2-5 | 15 | many | TRBV2 | CASSSRGASGETQYF | TGTGCCAGCAGTTCTCGAGGAGCTAGCGGAGAGACCCAGTACTTC
TRBD1 | TRBJ1-2 | 15 | NA | TRBV6-1 | CASSRTDRSAVGYTF | TGTGCCAGCAGTCGAACGGACAGGTCGGCGGTTGGCTACACCTTC
TRBD2 | TRBJ2-2 | 14 | many | TRBV20-1 | CSANGREYTGELFF | TGCAGTGCTAACGGGCGGGAGTACACCGGGGAGCTGTTTTTT
TRBD2 | TRBJ2-3 | 16 | few | TRBV3-1 | CASSSHPLAGTDTQYF | TGTGCCAGCAGCTCGCACCCACTAGCGGGCACAGATACGCAGTATTTT
TRBD2 | TRBJ2-7 | 14 | many | TRBV2 | CASVVAGGAYEQYF | TGTGCCAGCGTTGTAGCGGGAGGGGCCTACGAGCAGTACTTC
TRBD1 | TRBJ1-3 | 19 | many | TRBV3-1 | CASSQDWTGAPSSGNTIYF | TGTGCCAGCAGCCAAGATTGGACAGGGGCACCTTCCTCTGGAAACACCATATATTTT
NA | TRBJ2-6 | 22 | NA | TRBV19 | CASSTARGGTGLKYSGANVLTF | TGTGCCAGTAGTACGGCTCGCGGTGGTACAGGCCTGAAATACTCTGGGGCCAACGTCCTGACTTTC
NA | TRBJ2-7 | 18 | NA | TRBV6-6 | CASSYSRKGVGATYEQYF | TGTGCCAGCAGTTACTCAAGGAAGGGTGTAGGGGCGACCTACGAGCAGTACTTC
NA | TRBJ2-7 | 15 | many | TRBV28 | CASSLPGGRGYEQYF | TGTGCCAGCAGTCTCCCAGGGGGGAGAGGCTACGAGCAGTACTTC
TRBD2 | TRBJ2-7 | 16 | many | TRBV27 | CASSLYYGGRTYEQYF | TGTGCCAGCAGTTTATATTACGGCGGGAGGACATACGAGCAGTACTTC
TRBD1 | TRBJ2-1 | 12 | many | TRBV27 | CASGQVYNEQFF | TGTGCCAGTGGACAGGTCTACAATGAGCAGTTCTTC
TRBD1 | TRBJ2-7 | 14 | many | TRBV13 | CASSFGTGPYEQYF | TGTGCCAGCAGCTTTGGGACAGGACCCTACGAGCAGTACTTC
NA | TRBJ2-1 | 14 | many | TRBV7-9 | CASSTGSDYNEQFF | TGTGCCAGCAGCACCGGGAGTGACTACAATGAGCAGTTCTTC
NA | TRBJ1-1 | 15 | many | TRBV7-3 | CASSSTGTMNTEAFF | TGTGCCAGCAGCTCCACCGGGACAATGAACACTGAAGCTTTCTTT
NA | TRBJ2-1 | 16 | many | TRBV2 | CASRTWTDGFYNEQFF | TGTGCCAGCAGGACCTGGACGGACGGGTTCTACAATGAGCAGTTCTTC
TRBD1 | TRBJ1-6 | 15 | few | TRBV19 | CASTQLDRRDSPLHF | TGTGCCAGTACCCAATTGGACAGGAGGGATTCACCCCTCCACTTT
NA | TRBJ2-7 | 17 | NA | TRBV2 | CASSEPPAAASSYEQYF | TGTGCCAGCAGTGAACCCCCCGCGGCAGCTAGCTCCTACGAGCAGTACTTC
TRBD1 | TRBJ2-2 | 19 | few | TRBV5-1 | CASSLTPGTGTTYTGELFF | TGCGCCAGCAGCTTGACCCCCGGGACAGGGACAACTTACACCGGGGAGCTGTTTTTT
NA | TRBJ1-1 | 17 | many | TRBV6-1 | CASSLRGPRYWNTEAFF | TGTGCCAGCAGTCTCAGGGGACCGAGATATTGGAACACTGAAGCTTTCTTT
NA | TRBJ1-2 | 12 | few | TRBV6-2/TRBV6-3 | CASSFRIYGYTF | TGTGCCAGCAGTTTCCGGATATATGGCTACACCTTC
NA | TRBJ2-7 | 14 | NA | TRBV6-1 | CASSEYNRENEQYF | TGTGCCAGCAGTGAATATAACAGGGAGAACGAGCAGTACTTC
NA | TRBJ1-5 | 15 | few | TRBV2 | CASSGGGGTYQPQHF | TGTGCCAGCAGTGGGGGGGGGGGGACCTATCAGCCCCAGCATTTT
NA | TRBJ1-2 | 13 | many | TRBV29-1 | CSVPNPGVGGYTF | TGCAGCGTCCCCAACCCGGGGGTCGGAGGCTACACCTTC
NA | TRBJ1-1 | 12 | many | TRBV6-1 | CASSEGRRQAFF | TGTGCCAGCAGCGAAGGACGGAGACAAGCTTTCTTT
TRBD1 | TRBJ2-2 | 17 | many | TRBV6-2/TRBV6-3 | CASSYSTGQGRTGELFF | TGTGCCAGCAGTTACTCGACCGGACAGGGCCGAACCGGGGAGCTGTTTTTT